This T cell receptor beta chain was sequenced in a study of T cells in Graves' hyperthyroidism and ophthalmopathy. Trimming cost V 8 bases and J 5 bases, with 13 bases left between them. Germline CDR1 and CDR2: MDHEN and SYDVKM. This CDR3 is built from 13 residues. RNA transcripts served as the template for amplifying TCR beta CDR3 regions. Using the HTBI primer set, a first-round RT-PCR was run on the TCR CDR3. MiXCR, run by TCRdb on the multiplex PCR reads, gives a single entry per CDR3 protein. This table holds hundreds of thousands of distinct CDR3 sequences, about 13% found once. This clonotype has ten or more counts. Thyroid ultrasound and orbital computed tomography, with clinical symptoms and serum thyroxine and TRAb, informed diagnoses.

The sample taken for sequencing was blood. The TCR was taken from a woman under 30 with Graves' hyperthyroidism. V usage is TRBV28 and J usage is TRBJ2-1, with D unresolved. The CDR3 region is CASLSLRHNEQFF. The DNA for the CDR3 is TGTGCCAGCTTATCACTAAGACACAATGAGCAGTTCTTC.